These 25 T cell receptor beta chains were sequenced from one sample in a study of T cell responses to AZD1222 COVID-19 vaccine. Measured with immunoSEQ multiplex PCR; TCRdb has only the in-frame clones, and not every one. The repertoire has 150,000 to 200,000 clones, roughly 93% of them found once; the top ten carry 9.2%. Sequences were derived from peripheral blood, sampled on day 0 of AZD1222 vaccination. All receptors derive from an adult in good health.

The rearrangement joins TRBV30 to TRBJ1-2; D remains ambiguous. V was shortened by 5 bases and J by 4 bases, with 11 bases between the two germline ends. Germline V gene lookup returns CDR1 GTSNPN and CDR2 SVGIG (reference sequence). This CDR3 region has 12 residues. CDR3 region: CAWGPEGYGYTF. The CDR3 region has the DNA TGTGCCTGGGGCCCGGAGGGCTATGGCTACACCTTC.

V gene TRBV18 combines with J gene TRBJ2-5; TRBD2 might be the D (7 bases). The CDR3 is 17 amino acids. Trimming shortened V by 6 bases and J by 1 base, and 21 bases separated the two germline ends. In germline, CDR1 is KGHSH, CDR2 LQKENI. In DNA, the CDR3 is TGTGCCAGCTCCCACGGGGGGCCAGGGCAGACCCAAGAGACCCAGTACTTC. Amino acids: CASSHGGPGQTQETQYF.

J is TRBJ1-1 and V is TRBV7-9; no definite D call. The germline V and J ends were trimmed by 5 bases and 11 bases, with 12 bases remaining between them. Germline loops: CDR1 SEHNR, CDR2 FQNEAQ (reference sequence). The CDR3 has 11 amino acids. DNA of the CDR3: TGTGCCAGCAGCAACCAAGCTTGGGCTTTCTTT. Amino acid sequence: CASSNQAWAFF.

The rearrangement uses TRBV19 and TRBJ1-4, with 9 bases matching TRBD1. With V trimmed by 9 bases and J by 7 bases, 9 bases remained unmatched. The CDR3 extends over 14 amino acids. CDR1 is LNHDA and CDR2 is SQIVND in the germline V gene (reference sequence). The CDR3 spells CASRHRGRREKLFF. CDR3 nucleotides: TGTGCCAGCCGCCACAGGGGGCGTCGTGAAAAACTGTTTTTT.

This chain uses TRBV9 with TRBJ1-2; 10 nucleotides agree with TRBD1. Germline loops: CDR1 SGDLS, CDR2 YYNGEE. Germline trimming cut 0 bases from V and 4 bases from J; bases unmatched to any gene: 0. The CDR3 consists of 14 residues. The CDR3 is CASSVGTGGYGYTF. The CDR3 DNA is TGTGCCAGCAGCGTAGGGACAGGGGGCTATGGCTACACCTTC.

The chain is built from TRBV30 and TRBJ2-5; D is ambiguous. Germline lookup yields CDR1 GTSNPN and CDR2 SVGIG (reference sequence). The CDR3 loop spans 12 amino acids. Trimming took off 0 bases at V and 7 bases at J, with 9 bases between the two ends. In DNA, the CDR3 is TGTGCCTGGAGTGTACTGTTGGGGACCCAGTACTTC. It yields the protein CAWSVLLGTQYF.

V is TRBV19 and J is TRBJ1-1, with D possibly being TRBD1 (6 bases). Germline CDR1 LNHDA, CDR2 SQIVND (reference sequence). The V gene lost 3 bases and the J gene lost 4 bases, with 15 bases spanning the gap. The CDR3 runs 15 residues. Here the CDR3 DNA reads TGTGCCAGTAGTATTACGGGGGGCAGGGGCACTGAAGCTTTCTTT. Translation gives CASSITGGRGTEAFF.

This chain joins TRBV5-6 and TRBJ2-2; D call uncertain. The V gene's germline CDR1 is SGHDT and CDR2 YYEEEE. Trimming removed 4 bases at V and 7 bases at J, with 8 bases between. The CDR3 contains 12 residues. The CDR3 coding sequence is TGTGCCAGCAGCCTTAATGACGGGGAGCTGTTTTTT. It encodes CASSLNDGELFF.

V and J are TRBV20-1 and TRBJ2-1; D is unclear. The V end lost 5 bases, the J end lost 15 bases, and 14 bases lay between the germline ends. The CDR3 covers 10 residues. The V gene's germline CDR1 is DFQATT and CDR2 SNEGSKA (reference sequence). CDR3 region: CSARRLDWFF. Here the CDR3 DNA reads TGCAGTGCTCGTCGATTAGATTGGTTCTTC.

The count of this clone is one. The genes are TRBV10-3 and TRBJ2-7, with D uncertain. V lost 0 bases and J 7 bases, leaving 7 bases between the germline ends. Germline V gene data show CDR1 as ENHRY and CDR2 as SYGVKD. This CDR3 contains 12 residues. The CDR3 DNA sequence: TGTGCCATCAGTGAGTCGTGGGATGAGCAGTACTTC. Protein sequence: CAISESWDEQYF.

V usage is TRBV27 and J usage is TRBJ2-7; unclear D gene. This CDR3 has 14 amino acids. V lost 6 bases and J 2 bases, leaving 14 bases between the germline ends. Looked up from germline, CDR1 is MNHEY and CDR2 is SMNVEV (reference sequence). This CDR3 is CASSQAAGPYEQYF. The CDR3 DNA follows: TGTGCCAGCAGCCAGGCCGCAGGCCCCTACGAGCAGTACTTC.

Points on this clone: Possible read error: a much larger clone is one base away. J is TRBJ1-2 and V is TRBV6-1, with TRBD1 matching over 11 bases. Germline CDR1 reads MNHNS; CDR2 reads SASEGT. The CDR3 runs 15 residues. The chain's CDR3 is CASCEEGTGGVGYTF. Here the CDR3 DNA reads TGTGCCAGCTGTGAAGAGGGGACAGGGGGGGTTGGCTACACCTTC.

The chain is built from TRBV11-3 and TRBJ2-7, with 11 nucleotides matching TRBD2. The J segment lost 3 bases and the V segment lost 5 bases, leaving 9 bases of the junction unmatched. The CDR3 sequence is 16 residues long. In germline, CDR1 is SGHNT, CDR2 YENEEA. The CDR3 DNA reads TGTGCCAGCAGCCAGGGGGGGACTAGCGGAGTCTACGAGCAGTACTTC. Its translation is CASSQGGTSGVYEQYF.

The rearrangement uses TRBV7-9 and TRBJ1-4; maybe TRBD1 (5 bases). The V gene's germline CDR1 is SEHNR and CDR2 FQNEAQ (reference sequence). V lost 5 bases to trimming and J lost 8 bases, with 18 bases between them. CDR3 size: 15 residues. The CDR3 loop is CASSVGTQAGEKLFF. DNA for the CDR3: TGTGCCAGCAGCGTAGGGACCCAGGCGGGAGAAAAACTGTTTTTT.

V is TRBV7-9 and J is TRBJ2-7; 8 positions match TRBD1. This CDR3 region has 15 residues. In germline, CDR1 is SEHNR, CDR2 FQNEAQ (reference sequence). The junction had 5 bases not matched to a gene; V was cut back by 3 bases and J by 1 base. The CDR3 reads CASSFGQGPSYEQYF. CDR3 nucleotides: TGTGCCAGCAGCTTCGGACAGGGCCCATCCTACGAGCAGTACTTC.

The V call is TRBV7-2, the J call TRBJ2-7; 8 positions match TRBD1. The CDR3 is made up of 14 amino acids. The junction had 3 bases not matched to a gene; V was cut back by 2 bases and J by 3 bases. Germline V lookup: CDR1 SGHTA, CDR2 FQGNSA. The CDR3 DNA reads as TGTGCCAGCAGCTTATCAACAGGGGGCTACGAGCAGTACTTC. As protein: CASSLSTGGYEQYF.

V gene TRBV28 combines with J gene TRBJ2-7; perhaps TRBD2 as D (6 bases). Trimming removed 9 bases at V and 2 bases at J, with 20 bases between. Germline CDR1 is MDHEN and CDR2 is SYDVKM. The CDR3 has 15 amino acids. Written as DNA, the CDR3 is TGTGCCAGTTCGCGGGGCCAGAAGCCCCCCTACGAGCAGTACTTC. This codes for CASSRGQKPPYEQYF.

This clone occurred once. The rearrangement joins TRBV11-2 to TRBJ2-7, with TRBD1 matching 12 bases. The V and J ends lost 5 bases and 4 bases, in that order; junction bases with no gene match: 6. Germline CDR1 is SGHAT and CDR2 is FQNNGV. This CDR3 is built from 15 residues. This CDR3 is CASSPGTGGRYEQYF. The CDR3 DNA is TGTGCCAGCAGCCCAGGGACAGGGGGCCGGTACGAGCAGTACTTC.

Only one count was recorded for this clone. The chain couples TRBV5-5 to TRBJ2-7, with D uncertain. Trimming removed 3 bases at V and 3 bases at J, with 19 bases between. The CDR3 totals 16 residues. Germline lookup yields CDR1 SGHKS and CDR2 YYEKEE (reference sequence). CDR3 sequence reads: CASSSPEGKLGYEQYF. The CDR3 bases are TGTGCCAGCAGCTCCCCTGAAGGAAAATTGGGCTACGAGCAGTACTTC. Together with reference TRBV5-5 and TRBJ2-7, the CDR3 gives the full variable domain: DAGVTQSPTHLIKTRGQQVTLRCSPISGHKSVSWYQQVLGQGPQFIFQYYEKEERGRGNFPDRFSARQFPNYSSELNVNALLLGDSALYLCASSSPEGKLGYEQYFGPGTRLTVT.

The genes are TRBV24-1 and TRBJ1-1; possibly TRBD1 for D (6 bases). This CDR3 has 18 amino acids. Germline loops: CDR1 KGHDR, CDR2 SFDVKD. V was pared by 3 bases and J by 6 bases, with 25 bases between. The CDR3 DNA sequence: TGTGCCACCAGTGATCACAGGGCCCAAGGACCCCTGGGCCCTGAAGCTTTCTTT. Its translation: CATSDHRAQGPLGPEAFF.

The CDR3 bases are TGTGCCAGCAGACTCCCGACAGGGATGAACACTGAAGCTTTCTTT. Protein product: CASRLPTGMNTEAFF. J is TRBJ1-1 and V is TRBV7-9; 7 positions agree with TRBD1. V shed 6 bases, J shed 0 bases, and the junction held 7 bases outside the gene matches. The CDR3 loop spans 15 amino acids. Germline V gene sequence: CDR1 SEHNR, CDR2 FQNEAQ (reference sequence).

The chain links TRBV19 to TRBJ2-1, with 7 bases identical to TRBD2. V was clipped by 1 base and J by 9 bases; unmatched bases: 6. The CDR3 has 14 residues. Germline CDR1 reads LNHDA; CDR2 reads SQIVND (reference sequence). CDR3 nucleotides: TGTGCCAGTAGTATAGTGGGAGGGCGAGGTGAGCAGTTCTTC. Its translation is CASSIVGGRGEQFF.

The CDR3 sequence is CASSHPGGAGLQYEQYF. The DNA of the CDR3 is TGTGCCAGCAGCCATCCGGGAGGAGCGGGCCTTCAGTACGAGCAGTACTTC. The chain recombines TRBV7-6 with TRBJ2-7, with TRBD2 matching 7 bases. Germline trimming cut 5 bases from V and 4 bases from J; bases unmatched to any gene: 17. The V gene's germline CDR1 is SGHVS and CDR2 FNYEAQ. CDR3 size: 17 residues.

V gene TRBV5-4 combines with J gene TRBJ2-1, with 9 bases lining up with TRBD2. The CDR3 is made up of 14 amino acids. Germline V lookup: CDR1 SGHNT, CDR2 YYREEE (reference sequence). Trimming took 0 bases from V and 10 from J; bases not matched to a gene: 5. This CDR3 reads CASSLGVAGDEQFF. CDR3 sequence (DNA): TGTGCCAGCAGCTTGGGAGTAGCGGGAGACGAGCAGTTCTTC. The full variable domain, rest sourced from reference TRBV5-4 and TRBJ2-1, is ETGVTQSPTHLIKTRGQQVTLRCSSQSGHNTVSWYQQALGQGPQFIFQYYREEENGRGNFPPRFSGLQFPNYSSELNVNALELDDSALYLCASSLGVAGDEQFFGPGTRLTVL.

The V gene is TRBV14, the J gene TRBJ2-5, with D perhaps TRBD1 (6 bases). Germline V gives CDR1 SGHDN, CDR2 FVKESK. V was cut by 2 bases and J by 5 bases, with 15 bases left in between. The CDR3 runs to 15 residues. The CDR3 sequence is CASSQPGTLMETQYF. CDR3 in DNA: TGTGCCAGCAGCCAACCCGGGACACTAATGGAGACCCAGTACTTC. Based on the CDR3 plus reference TRBV14 and TRBJ2-5, the full variable domain is EAGVTQFPSHSVIEKGQTVTLRCDPISGHDNLYWYRRVMGKEIKFLLHFVKESKQDESGMPNNRFLAERTGGTYSTLKVQPAELEDSGVYFCASSQPGTLMETQYFGPGTRLLVL.